The 32 T cell receptor beta chains presented below share a single source sample, sequenced in a study of beta chain features in type 1 diabetes. Regarding the study as a whole: TCRB CDR3 length was moderately but significantly reduced in all four CD4+ subsets of Type 1 diabetes patients.

Antigens for these TCRs are unknown. Every bit of the isolated RNA underwent reverse transcription, so sequencing read expressed TCRB transcripts. Sequenced by immunoSEQ multiplex PCR; TCRdb stores in-frame clones only, minus some. This sample has about 170,000 clones, with around 8% found just once. The source material was central memory CD4+ T cells from blood. Source of these receptors: a woman aged 40 to 50 with type 1 diabetes.

The chain links TRBV27 to TRBJ2-7; TRBD2 might be the D (6 bases). Trimming removed 1 base at V and 6 bases at J, with 13 bases between. Germline-derived CDR1 and CDR2 are MNHEY and SMNVEV (reference sequence). This CDR3 region has 14 residues. The CDR3 reads CASSLLEGTREQYF. CDR3 coding DNA: TGTGCCAGCAGTTTATTAGAGGGGACTCGCGAGCAGTACTTC.

The sample holds a few counts of this clone. This sequence joins TRBV29-1 and TRBJ2-2, with D perhaps matching TRBD1 (6 bases). This CDR3 contains 13 residues. Germline V gene sequence: CDR1 SQVTM, CDR2 ANQGSEA. V was shortened by 6 bases and J by 5 bases, with 13 bases between the two germline ends. CDR3 residues: CSVITGSTGELFF. CDR3 DNA: TGCAGCGTAATCACAGGGAGTACCGGGGAGCTGTTTTTT.

This clone was observed a few times. V usage is TRBV4-1 and J usage is TRBJ2-5; D remains unclear. The V gene lost 5 bases and the J gene lost 4 bases, with 20 bases spanning the gap. The CDR3 is 16 residues long. CDR1 and CDR2 (germline): MGHRA, YSYEKL. The CDR3 DNA reads TGCGCCAGCAGCTCGACCTGGGCCTCAACCGGAGAGACCCAGTACTTC. Its protein product is CASSSTWASTGETQYF.

This clone was recorded a few times. The chain couples TRBV4-3 to TRBJ2-5; D uncertain. The CDR3 has 17 amino acids. V was trimmed by 0 bases and J by 4 bases, leaving 18 bases between them. Germline assignment: CDR1 LGHNA and CDR2 YSLEER. In DNA, the CDR3 is TGCGCCAGCAGCCAAGAGGCCAAGGCGGCCGGCCCAGAGACCCAGTACTTC. It is translated as CASSQEAKAAGPETQYF.

Many counts were recorded for this clone. The genes are TRBV29-1 and TRBJ2-3, with TRBD1 matching 7 bases. Germline V gene lookup returns CDR1 SQVTM and CDR2 ANQGSEA. Trimming took 7 bases from V and 2 from J; bases not matched to a gene: 9. The length of the CDR3 is 14 residues. The CDR3 loop reads CSGEPQGTTDTQYF. For the CDR3, the DNA is TGCAGCGGCGAACCACAGGGGACCACAGATACGCAGTATTTT.

The chain recombines TRBV19 with TRBJ2-7; TRBD1 agrees at 7 bases. This CDR3 is built from 14 residues. J was trimmed by 3 bases and V by 4 bases; bases with no gene match: 6. The germline V gene encodes CDR1 LNHDA and CDR2 SQIVND (reference sequence). CDR3 coding DNA: TGTGCCAGTAGTAGACCCGACAGGGTCTACGAGCAGTACTTC. Protein: CASSRPDRVYEQYF.

V and J are TRBV28 and TRBJ2-1; unclear D gene. The CDR3 runs to 13 residues. V was trimmed by 8 bases and J by 4 bases, leaving 12 bases between them. Germline V gives CDR1 MDHEN, CDR2 SYDVKM. The CDR3 loop reads CASSVLKYNEQFF. The CDR3 region has the DNA TGTGCCAGCTCGGTCTTAAAATACAATGAGCAGTTCTTC.

This clone was seen just once. Germline and junction disagree at one end, which may indicate a read error. This sequence joins TRBV7-7 and TRBJ2-3; TRBD2 matches at 9 bases. The CDR3 is 16 residues long. Germline V lookup: CDR1 SSHAT, CDR2 FNYEAQ (reference sequence). CDR3 bases: TGTGCTAGCAGCTTAGGGATTAGCGGGGGCCGAGATACGCAGTATTTT. Translating it yields CASSLGISGGRDTQYF.

The chain joins TRBV11-3 to TRBJ2-1; 8 bases fit TRBD2. Trimming cost V 6 bases and J 6 bases; bases outside gene matches: 4. Germline V gives CDR1 SGHNT, CDR2 YENEEA. This CDR3 comprises 13 residues. The CDR3 region has the DNA TGTGCCAGCAGACCGGGAGGGGGCAATGAGCAGTTCTTC. Protein: CASRPGGGNEQFF.

About this clone itself: Other DNA variants within this sample encode the same CDR3. The chain uses TRBV6-5 and TRBJ2-7, with 9 bases lining up with TRBD2. Trimming removed 0 bases from V and 0 bases from J; junction bases left unmatched: 0. This CDR3 is built from 15 residues. In germline, CDR1 is MNHEY, CDR2 SVGAGI. The chain's CDR3 is CASSYSSGSSYEQYF. DNA for the CDR3: TGTGCCAGCAGTTACTCTAGCGGGAGCTCCTACGAGCAGTACTTC.

V usage is TRBV4-3 and J usage is TRBJ2-1; 11 bases match TRBD1. With V trimmed by 4 bases and J by 6 bases, 5 bases remained unmatched. The CDR3 extends over 15 amino acids. CDR1 is LGHNA, CDR2 YSLEER, per germline. The CDR3 coding sequence is TGCGCCAGCAGCCTCCGGACAGGGGGCATCAATGAGCAGTTCTTC. It yields the protein CASSLRTGGINEQFF.

This chain links TRBV28 with TRBJ1-1, with TRBD1 matching over 8 bases. CDR3 length equals 15 residues. Germline trimming cut 4 bases from V and 9 bases from J; bases unmatched to any gene: 13. The germline V gene encodes CDR1 MDHEN and CDR2 SYDVKM. DNA for the CDR3: TGTGCCAGCAGTTCCCCGGGACAGGCATCTGGGAAAGCTTTCTTT. It specifies CASSSPGQASGKAFF. Full variable domain (rest looked up from reference TRBV28 and TRBJ1-1): DVKVTQSSRYLVKRTGEKVFLECVQDMDHENMFWYRQDPGLGLRLIYFSYDVKMKEKGDIPEGYSVSREKKERFSLILESASTNQTSMYLCASSSPGQASGKAFFGQGTRLTVV.

This clone was observed a handful of times. V usage is TRBV13 and J usage is TRBJ2-6, with D perhaps matching TRBD1 (6 bases). The germline gives CDR1 PRHDT, CDR2 FYEKMQ (reference sequence). V was cut by 7 bases and J by 0 bases, with 13 bases left in between. This CDR3 has 16 residues. CDR3 nucleotide sequence: TGTGCCAGCATGAACAGGGTCAGCTCTGGGGCCAACGTCCTGACTTTC. Amino acids: CASMNRVSSGANVLTF.

The chain combines TRBV7-2 with TRBJ1-1, with D possibly TRBD1 on 5 matching bases. The CDR3 covers 13 residues. The germline CDR1 and CDR2 sequences are SGHTA and FQGNSA. Trimming removed 5 bases at V and 7 bases at J, with 14 bases between. The CDR3 DNA reads as TGTGCCAGCAGCCGTCTTCAGGGTGGTGAAGCTTTCTTT. This sequence encodes CASSRLQGGEAFF. Full variable domain (remainder filled in from reference TRBV7-2 and TRBJ1-1): GAGVSQSPSNKVTEKGKDVELRCDPISGHTALYWYRQSLGQGLEFLIYFQGNSAPDKSGLPSDRFSAERTGGSVSTLTIQRTQQEDSAVYLCASSRLQGGEAFFGQGTRLTVV.

This clone was detected only a few times. The chain combines TRBV28 with TRBJ1-2, with TRBD1 matching 10 bases. The CDR3 consists of 17 residues. The germline V gene has CDR1 MDHEN and CDR2 SYDVKM. V shed 4 bases and J 6 bases; nucleotides not matched to a gene: 14. The CDR3 is CASSYDLTGTGEDGYTF. DNA of the CDR3: TGTGCCAGCAGTTATGACCTGACCGGGACAGGGGAGGATGGCTACACCTTC.

In regard to this clone: The sample has other DNA sequences that encode this CDR3 too. The chain is built from TRBV5-8 and TRBJ2-6; D remains unclear. This CDR3 has 15 amino acids. In germline, CDR1 is SGHTS, CDR2 YDEGEE. Trimming left V 4 bases short and J 0 bases short, with 8 bases between. The CDR3 spells CASSPRSSGANVLTF. CDR3 coding DNA: TGTGCCAGCAGCCCTAGAAGCTCTGGGGCCAACGTCCTGACTTTC.

This clone showed up just a few times. The chain is built from TRBV10-3 and TRBJ1-1; 11 nucleotides agree with TRBD1. CDR1 ENHRY and CDR2 SYGVKD come from the germline V gene. Trimming removed 6 bases from V and 7 bases from J; junction bases left unmatched: 7. The CDR3 has 14 residues. The CDR3 nucleotides are TGTGCCATCAGGACGGCCGGGACAGGGGGTGAAGCTTTCTTT. Protein: CAIRTAGTGGEAFF.

The J gene is TRBJ2-3, the V gene TRBV10-3; no clear D gene. From germline, CDR1 is ENHRY and CDR2 SYGVKD. CDR3 length: 11 amino acids. The germline V and J ends were trimmed by 10 bases and 6 bases, with 11 bases remaining between them. This CDR3 is CATLLLDTQYF. CDR3 coding DNA: TGTGCCACCCTACTCCTGGATACGCAGTATTTT.

This clone has only a few counts. The chain has TRBV9 and TRBJ2-5, with 11 bases aligning to TRBD2. Trimming removed 0 bases from V and 4 bases from J; junction bases left unmatched: 5. Germline V gene data show CDR1 as SGDLS and CDR2 as YYNGEE. This CDR3 has 16 residues. Written as DNA, the CDR3 is TGTGCCAGCAGCGTAGCGGCTAGCGGGAGGAGAGAGACCCAGTACTTC. This codes for CASSVAASGRRETQYF.

The CDR3 spells CASSFEHGNTEAFF. The CDR3 region has the DNA TGCGCCAGCAGCTTCGAGCACGGTAACACTGAAGCTTTCTTT. This chain links TRBV5-1 with TRBJ1-1; D gene uncertain. Germline V gene sequence: CDR1 SGHRS, CDR2 YFSETQ. The CDR3 length is 14 residues. V gave up 2 bases and J gave up 2 bases, with 10 bases separating them.

This clone was counted many times. V is TRBV5-1 and J is TRBJ2-1; D is possibly TRBD1 (6 bases). V was pared by 1 base and J by 6 bases, with 11 bases between. Germline V gene data show CDR1 as SGHRS and CDR2 as YFSETQ. CDR3 length equals 14 residues. The CDR3 bases are TGCGCCAGCAGCTTGCTACAGGGTAGCAATGAGCAGTTCTTC. Its protein product is CASSLLQGSNEQFF.

This clone was recorded a few times. This chain links TRBV27 with TRBJ1-2, with 8 nucleotides matching TRBD1. The CDR3 sequence is 16 residues long. V was pared by 5 bases and J by 8 bases, with 16 bases of the junction left unmatched. In germline, CDR1 is MNHEY, CDR2 SMNVEV (reference sequence). The CDR3, as DNA: TGTGCCAGCAGTCAACAGTCTAGACAGGGGAGTGGCGGCTACACCTTC. This gives the protein CASSQQSRQGSGGYTF.

There are a few counts of this clone. The chain combines TRBV27 with TRBJ1-5, with TRBD1 as a possible D gene (6 bases). The CDR3 has 16 residues. The ends were cut back, 7 bases at V and 2 bases at J, with 18 bases in the middle. The V gene's germline CDR1 is MNHEY and CDR2 SMNVEV (reference sequence). The CDR3 sequence: CASKRAGVRGNQPQHF. The CDR3 DNA reads as TGTGCCAGCAAACGGGCAGGGGTTCGGGGCAATCAGCCCCAGCATTTT.

The genes are TRBV7-2 and TRBJ1-1, with D perhaps matching TRBD1 (6 bases). Germline CDR1 reads SGHTA; CDR2 reads FQGNSA. V was clipped by 4 bases and J by 10 bases, with 16 bases between them. The CDR3 has 13 residues. The CDR3 sequence is CASSSSTGSGAFF. The CDR3 DNA reads as TGTGCCAGCAGCTCATCGACAGGCTCGGGAGCTTTCTTT.

The chain couples TRBV5-6 to TRBJ2-1; 10 bases align to TRBD2. V shed 4 bases and J 5 bases; nucleotides not matched to a gene: 9. The CDR3 covers 16 residues. CDR1 is SGHDT and CDR2 is YYEEEE in the germline V gene. The CDR3 nucleotides read TGTGCCAGCAGCGCTGAACGGCTAGCGGGGGACAATGAGCAGTTCTTC. Protein sequence: CASSAERLAGDNEQFF.

The V call is TRBV27, the J call TRBJ1-2; the match to TRBD1 covers 7 bases. CDR3 size: 14 residues. Germline values: CDR1 MNHEY, CDR2 SMNVEV (reference sequence). J gave up 2 bases and V 6 bases, and 6 bases lay outside the gene matches. CDR3 sequence reads: CASRLEGGNYGYTF. The CDR3 DNA sequence: TGTGCCAGCAGGCTGGAAGGGGGCAACTATGGCTACACCTTC.

This clone was counted a few times. The chain recombines TRBV7-3 with TRBJ2-1; 8 bases are a match to TRBD2. Germline V gene sequence: CDR1 SGHTA, CDR2 FQGTGA. V lost 5 bases to trimming and J lost 7 bases; unmatched junction nucleotides: 10. The CDR3 sequence is 15 residues long. The CDR3 spells CASSARAAGANEQFF. The CDR3 DNA is TGTGCCAGCAGCGCCCGGGCAGCGGGGGCAAATGAGCAGTTCTTC. The full variable domain, with the rest looked up from reference TRBV7-3 and TRBJ2-1, is GAGVSQTPSNKVTEKGKYVELRCDPISGHTALYWYRQSLGQGPEFLIYFQGTGAADDSGLPNDRFFAVRPEGSVSTLKIQRTERGDSAVYLCASSARAAGANEQFFGPGTRLTVL.

The rearrangement links TRBV9 to TRBJ2-5; 8 positions agree with TRBD1. V was clipped by 4 bases and J by 1 base; unmatched bases: 6. The CDR3 length is 15 residues. CDR1 is SGDLS, CDR2 YYNGEE, per germline. The CDR3 DNA sequence: TGTGCCAGCAGCTCCAGGGGGCAGATCCAAGAGACCCAGTACTTC. It specifies CASSSRGQIQETQYF.

This chain links TRBV7-2 with TRBJ1-6; D gene ambiguous. Germline loops: CDR1 SGHTA, CDR2 FQGNSA. The CDR3 loop spans 14 amino acids. V was shortened by 4 bases and J by 5 bases, with 9 bases between the two germline ends. In DNA form, the CDR3 reads TGTGCCAGCAGCTCCCCCCTTCATAATTCACCCCTCCACTTT. Translating gives CASSSPLHNSPLHF. The full variable domain, rest sourced from reference TRBV7-2 and TRBJ1-6, is GAGVSQSPSNKVTEKGKDVELRCDPISGHTALYWYRQSLGQGLEFLIYFQGNSAPDKSGLPSDRFSAERTGGSVSTLTIQRTQQEDSAVYLCASSSPLHNSPLHFGNGTRLTVT.

This clone has only a few counts. The chain uses TRBV4-1 and TRBJ2-1; TRBD2 matches 11 bases. CDR1 MGHRA and CDR2 YSYEKL come from the germline V gene. J lost 2 bases, V lost 9 bases, and 9 bases had no gene match. The CDR3 contains 16 residues. CDR3: CASSGGAGIAYNEQFF. For the CDR3, the DNA is TGCGCCAGTAGCGGGGGGGCAGGTATAGCCTACAATGAGCAGTTCTTC.

This clone was picked up many times. The CDR3 nucleotides read TGTGCCAGTAGTATCGGCGGGAACACCGGCGGGGATACGCAGTATTTT. This translates into CASSIGGNTGGDTQYF. V is TRBV19 and J is TRBJ2-3; possible D gene TRBD2, 6 bases. Trimming removed 3 bases at V and 6 bases at J, with 19 bases between. CDR3 size: 16 residues. Germline assignment: CDR1 LNHDA and CDR2 SQIVND (reference sequence).

The chain joins TRBV28 to TRBJ1-6; D is possibly TRBD1 (6 bases). The V gene's germline CDR1 is MDHEN and CDR2 SYDVKM. Between the trimmed V and J ends, which lost 3 bases and 11 bases, there was a span of 17 bases. This CDR3 region has 15 residues. CDR3 sequence reads: CASSFGGHPSAPLHF. The CDR3 DNA reads TGTGCCAGCAGTTTTGGGGGACACCCCTCGGCACCCCTCCACTTT.